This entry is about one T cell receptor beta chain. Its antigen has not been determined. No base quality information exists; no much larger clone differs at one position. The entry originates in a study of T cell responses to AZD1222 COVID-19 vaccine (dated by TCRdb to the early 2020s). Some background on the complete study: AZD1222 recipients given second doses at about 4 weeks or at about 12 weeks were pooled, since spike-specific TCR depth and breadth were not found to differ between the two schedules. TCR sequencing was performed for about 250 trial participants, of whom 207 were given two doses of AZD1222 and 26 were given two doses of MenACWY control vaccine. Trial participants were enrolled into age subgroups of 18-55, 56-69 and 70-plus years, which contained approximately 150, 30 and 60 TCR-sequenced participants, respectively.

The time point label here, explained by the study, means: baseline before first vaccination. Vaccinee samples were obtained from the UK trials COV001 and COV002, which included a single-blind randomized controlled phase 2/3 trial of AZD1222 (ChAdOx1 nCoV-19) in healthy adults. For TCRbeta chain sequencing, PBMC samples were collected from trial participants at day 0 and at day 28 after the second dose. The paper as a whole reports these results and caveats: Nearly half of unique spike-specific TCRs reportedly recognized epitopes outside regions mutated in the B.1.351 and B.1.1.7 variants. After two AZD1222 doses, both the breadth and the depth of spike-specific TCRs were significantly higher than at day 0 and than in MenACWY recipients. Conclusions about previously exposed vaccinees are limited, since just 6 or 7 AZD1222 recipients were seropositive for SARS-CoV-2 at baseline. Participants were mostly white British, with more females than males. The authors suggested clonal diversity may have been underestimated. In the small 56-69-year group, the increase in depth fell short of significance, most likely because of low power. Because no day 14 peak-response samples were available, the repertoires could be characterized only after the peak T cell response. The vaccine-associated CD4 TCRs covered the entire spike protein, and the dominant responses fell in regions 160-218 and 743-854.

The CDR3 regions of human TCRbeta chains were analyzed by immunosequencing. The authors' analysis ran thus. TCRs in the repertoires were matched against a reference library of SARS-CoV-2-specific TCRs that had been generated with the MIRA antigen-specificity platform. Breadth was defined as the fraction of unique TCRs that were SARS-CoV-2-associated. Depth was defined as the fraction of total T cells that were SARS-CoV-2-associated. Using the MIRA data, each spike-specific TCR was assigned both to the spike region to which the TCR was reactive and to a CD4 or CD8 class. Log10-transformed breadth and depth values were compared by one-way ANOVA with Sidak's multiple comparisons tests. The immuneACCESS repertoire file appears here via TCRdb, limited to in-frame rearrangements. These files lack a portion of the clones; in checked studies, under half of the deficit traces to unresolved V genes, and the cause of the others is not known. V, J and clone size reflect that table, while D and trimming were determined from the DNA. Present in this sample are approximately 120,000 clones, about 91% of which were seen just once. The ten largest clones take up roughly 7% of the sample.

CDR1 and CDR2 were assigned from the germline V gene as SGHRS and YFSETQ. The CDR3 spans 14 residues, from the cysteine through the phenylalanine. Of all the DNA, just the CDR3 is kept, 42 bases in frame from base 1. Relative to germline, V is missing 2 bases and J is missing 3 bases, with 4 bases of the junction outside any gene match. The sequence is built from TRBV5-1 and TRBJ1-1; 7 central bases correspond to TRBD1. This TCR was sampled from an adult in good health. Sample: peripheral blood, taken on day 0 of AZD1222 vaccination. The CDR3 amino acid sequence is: CASSLEGAYTEAFF. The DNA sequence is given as TGCGCCAGCAGCTTAGAGGGGGCTTACACTGAAGCTTTCTTT.